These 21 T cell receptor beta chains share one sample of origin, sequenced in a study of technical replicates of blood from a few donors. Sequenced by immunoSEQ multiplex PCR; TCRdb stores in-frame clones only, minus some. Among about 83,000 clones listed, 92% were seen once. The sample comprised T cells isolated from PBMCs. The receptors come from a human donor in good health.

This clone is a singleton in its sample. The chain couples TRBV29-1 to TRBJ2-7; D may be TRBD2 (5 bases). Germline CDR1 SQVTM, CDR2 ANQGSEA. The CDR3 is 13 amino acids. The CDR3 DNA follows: TGCAGTGGCTCGGCCAACTTCGGGAACGAGCAGTACTTC. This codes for CSGSANFGNEQYF.

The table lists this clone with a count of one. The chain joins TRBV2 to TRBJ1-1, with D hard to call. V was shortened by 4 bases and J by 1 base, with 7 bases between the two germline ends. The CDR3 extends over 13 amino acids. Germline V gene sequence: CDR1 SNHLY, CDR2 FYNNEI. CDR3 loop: CASSVQSNTEAFF. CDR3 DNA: TGTGCCAGCAGTGTGCAGTCGAACACTGAAGCTTTCTTT.

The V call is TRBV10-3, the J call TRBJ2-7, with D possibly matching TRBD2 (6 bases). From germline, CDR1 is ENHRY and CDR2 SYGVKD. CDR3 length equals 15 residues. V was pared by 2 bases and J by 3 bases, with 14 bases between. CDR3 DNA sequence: TGTGCCATCAGTGAGGGCGGGACCGCTAGCTACGAGCAGTACTTC. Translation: CAISEGGTASYEQYF.

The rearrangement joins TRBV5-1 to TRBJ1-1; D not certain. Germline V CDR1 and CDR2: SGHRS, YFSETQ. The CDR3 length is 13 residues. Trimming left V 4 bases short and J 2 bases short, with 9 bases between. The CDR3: CASSLSINTEAFF. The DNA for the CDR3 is TGCGCCAGCAGCCTTTCTATCAACACTGAAGCTTTCTTT.

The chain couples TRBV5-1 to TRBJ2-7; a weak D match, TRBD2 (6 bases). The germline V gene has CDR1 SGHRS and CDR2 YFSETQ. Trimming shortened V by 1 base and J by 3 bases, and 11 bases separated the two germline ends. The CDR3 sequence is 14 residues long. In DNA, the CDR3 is TGCGCCAGCAGCTTGACCGGGAGACACTACGAGCAGTACTTC. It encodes CASSLTGRHYEQYF.

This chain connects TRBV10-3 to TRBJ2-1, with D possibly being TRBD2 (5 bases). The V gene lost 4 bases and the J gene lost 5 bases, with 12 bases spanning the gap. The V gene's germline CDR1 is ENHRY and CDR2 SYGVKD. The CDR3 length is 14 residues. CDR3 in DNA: TGTGCCATCAGTGGACTACCTATCAACAATGAGCAGTTCTTC. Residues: CAISGLPINNEQFF.

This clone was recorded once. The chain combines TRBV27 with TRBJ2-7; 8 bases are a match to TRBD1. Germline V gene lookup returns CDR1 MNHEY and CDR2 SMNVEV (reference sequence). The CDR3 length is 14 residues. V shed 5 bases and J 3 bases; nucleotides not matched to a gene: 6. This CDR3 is CASSKDRGHYEQYF. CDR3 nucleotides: TGTGCCAGCAGTAAAGACAGGGGCCACTACGAGCAGTACTTC.

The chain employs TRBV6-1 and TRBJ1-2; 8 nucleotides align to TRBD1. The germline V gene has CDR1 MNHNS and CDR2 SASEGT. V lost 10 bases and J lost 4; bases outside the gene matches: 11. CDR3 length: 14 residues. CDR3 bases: TGTGCCACACCGGACGGACAGGGCATCTATGGCTACACCTTC. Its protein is CATPDGQGIYGYTF.

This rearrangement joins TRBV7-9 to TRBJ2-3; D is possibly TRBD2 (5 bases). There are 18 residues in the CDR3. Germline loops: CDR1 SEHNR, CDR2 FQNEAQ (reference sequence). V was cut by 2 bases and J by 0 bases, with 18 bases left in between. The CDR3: CASSLIEGVETSTDTQYF. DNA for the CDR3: TGTGCCAGCAGCTTAATTGAGGGCGTAGAAACTAGCACAGATACGCAGTATTTT.

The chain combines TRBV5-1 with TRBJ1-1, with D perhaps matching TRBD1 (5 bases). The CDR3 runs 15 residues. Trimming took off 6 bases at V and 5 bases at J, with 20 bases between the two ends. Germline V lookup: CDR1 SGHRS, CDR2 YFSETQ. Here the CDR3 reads CASTLGVLTKTEAFF. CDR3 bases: TGCGCCAGCACCTTAGGGGTGTTGACCAAGACTGAAGCTTTCTTT.

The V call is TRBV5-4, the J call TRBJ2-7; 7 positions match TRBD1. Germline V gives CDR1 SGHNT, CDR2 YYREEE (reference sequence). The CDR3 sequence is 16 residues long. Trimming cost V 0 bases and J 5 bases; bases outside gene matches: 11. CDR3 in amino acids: CASSLARPGQSHEQYF. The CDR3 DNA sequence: TGTGCCAGCAGCTTGGCCCGTCCGGGACAGTCTCACGAGCAGTACTTC.

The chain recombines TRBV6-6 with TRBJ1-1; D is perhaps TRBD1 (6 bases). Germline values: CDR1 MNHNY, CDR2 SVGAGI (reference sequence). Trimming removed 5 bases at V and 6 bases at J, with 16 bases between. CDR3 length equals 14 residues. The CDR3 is CASSPPPGVSEAFF. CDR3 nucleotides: TGTGCCAGCAGTCCACCCCCAGGGGTCTCTGAAGCTTTCTTT.

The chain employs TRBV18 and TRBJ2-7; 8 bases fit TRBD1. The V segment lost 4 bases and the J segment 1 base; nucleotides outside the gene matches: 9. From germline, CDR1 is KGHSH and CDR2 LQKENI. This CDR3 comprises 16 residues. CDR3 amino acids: CASSHPDRAGSYEQYF. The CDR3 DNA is TGTGCCAGCTCACACCCGGACAGGGCAGGATCCTACGAGCAGTACTTC.

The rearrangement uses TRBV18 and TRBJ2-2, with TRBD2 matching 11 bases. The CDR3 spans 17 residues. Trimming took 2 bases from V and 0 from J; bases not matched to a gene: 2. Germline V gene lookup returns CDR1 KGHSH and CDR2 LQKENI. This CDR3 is CASSPASGGPNTGELFF. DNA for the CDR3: TGTGCCAGCTCACCAGCTAGCGGGGGGCCGAACACCGGGGAGCTGTTTTTT.

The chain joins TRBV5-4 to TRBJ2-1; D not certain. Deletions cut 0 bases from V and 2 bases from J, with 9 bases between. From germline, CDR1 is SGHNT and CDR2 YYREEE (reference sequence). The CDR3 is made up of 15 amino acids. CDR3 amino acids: CASSLGEIPYNEQFF. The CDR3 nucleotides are TGTGCCAGCAGCTTGGGAGAGATCCCCTACAATGAGCAGTTCTTC.

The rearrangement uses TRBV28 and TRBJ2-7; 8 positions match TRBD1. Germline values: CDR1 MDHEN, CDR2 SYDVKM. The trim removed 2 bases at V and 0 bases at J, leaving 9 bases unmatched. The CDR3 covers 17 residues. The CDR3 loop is CASSLPAGQVDSYEQYF. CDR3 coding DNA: TGTGCCAGCAGTTTACCCGCGGGACAGGTGGACTCCTACGAGCAGTACTTC.

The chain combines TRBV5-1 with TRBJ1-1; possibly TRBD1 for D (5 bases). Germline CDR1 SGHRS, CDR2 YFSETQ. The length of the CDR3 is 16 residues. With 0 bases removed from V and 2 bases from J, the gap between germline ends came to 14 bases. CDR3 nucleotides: TGCGCCAGCAGCTTGGTCCCAGGGCCGGTCAACACTGAAGCTTTCTTT. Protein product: CASSLVPGPVNTEAFF.

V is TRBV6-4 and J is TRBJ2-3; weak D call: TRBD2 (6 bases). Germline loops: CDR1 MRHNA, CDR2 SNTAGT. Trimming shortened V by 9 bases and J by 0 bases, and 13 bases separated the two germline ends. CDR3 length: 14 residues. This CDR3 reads CASSTSVSTDTQYF. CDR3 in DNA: TGTGCCAGTTCGACTAGTGTGAGCACAGATACGCAGTATTTT.

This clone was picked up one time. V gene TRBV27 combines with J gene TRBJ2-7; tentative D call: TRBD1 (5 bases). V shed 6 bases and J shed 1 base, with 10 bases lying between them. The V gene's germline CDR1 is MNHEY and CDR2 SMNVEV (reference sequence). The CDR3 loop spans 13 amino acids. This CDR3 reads CASRTDSSYEQYF. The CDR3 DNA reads TGTGCCAGCAGAACAGACAGTTCCTACGAGCAGTACTTC.

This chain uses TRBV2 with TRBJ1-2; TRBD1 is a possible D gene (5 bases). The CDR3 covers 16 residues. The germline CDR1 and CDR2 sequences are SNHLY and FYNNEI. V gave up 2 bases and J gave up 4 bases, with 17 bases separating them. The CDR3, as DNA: TGTGCCAGCAGTGAATTGGCAGGGTGGAATGGCTATGGCTACACCTTC. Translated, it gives CASSELAGWNGYGYTF.

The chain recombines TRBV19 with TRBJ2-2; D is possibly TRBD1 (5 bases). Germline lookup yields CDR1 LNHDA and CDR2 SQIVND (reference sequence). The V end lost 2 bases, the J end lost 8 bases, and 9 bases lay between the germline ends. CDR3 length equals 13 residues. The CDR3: CASSIQGLGELFF. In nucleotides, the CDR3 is TGTGCCAGTAGTATACAGGGTTTAGGGGAGCTGTTTTTT.